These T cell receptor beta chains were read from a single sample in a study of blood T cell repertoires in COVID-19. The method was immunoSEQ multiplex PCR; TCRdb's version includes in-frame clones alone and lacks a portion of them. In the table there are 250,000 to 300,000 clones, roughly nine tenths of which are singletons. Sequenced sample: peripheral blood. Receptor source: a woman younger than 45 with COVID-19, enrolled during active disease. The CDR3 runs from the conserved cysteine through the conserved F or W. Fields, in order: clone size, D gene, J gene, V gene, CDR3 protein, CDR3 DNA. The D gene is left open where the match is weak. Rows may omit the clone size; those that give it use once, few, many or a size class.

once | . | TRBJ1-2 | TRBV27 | CASSFVGAGPVTNYGYTF | TGTGCCAGCAGTTTTGTAGGGGCAGGGCCCGTGACGAACTATGGCTACACCTTC
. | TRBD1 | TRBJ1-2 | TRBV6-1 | CASSEYETGGRPFYGYTF | TGTGCCAGCAGTGAATATGAGACAGGGGGTCGACCCTTCTATGGCTACACCTTC
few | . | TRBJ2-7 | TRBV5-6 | CASTRTVGSYEQYF | TGTGCCAGCACCCGGACAGTAGGGTCCTACGAGCAGTACTTC
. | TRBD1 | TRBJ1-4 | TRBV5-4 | CASSRDRGIQKLFF | TGTGCCAGCAGCCGGGACAGGGGGATACAAAAACTGTTTTTT
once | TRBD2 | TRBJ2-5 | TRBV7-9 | CASSPLWGGQETQYF | TGTGCCAGCAGCCCGCTTTGGGGGGGCCAAGAGACCCAGTACTTC
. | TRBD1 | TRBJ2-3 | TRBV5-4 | CASSFPRGQSTDTQYF | TGTGCCAGCAGCTTCCCTCGGGGACAGTCCACAGATACGCAGTATTTT
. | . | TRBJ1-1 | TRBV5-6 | CASSLPGGLNTEAFF | TGTGCCAGCAGCTTGCCCGGGGGTTTGAACACTGAAGCTTTCTTT
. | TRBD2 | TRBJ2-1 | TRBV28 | CASSFSYSGGPRSYNEQFF | TGTGCCAGCAGTTTTAGTTACAGCGGGGGGCCGCGCTCCTACAATGAGCAGTTCTTC
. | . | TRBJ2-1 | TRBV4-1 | CASSHLSRDRYNEQFF | TGCGCCAGCAGCCATCTAAGCAGGGATCGGTACAATGAGCAGTTCTTC
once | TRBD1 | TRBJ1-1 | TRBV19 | CASSIVQGAMDTEAFF | TGTGCCAGTAGTATTGTTCAGGGGGCTATGGACACTGAAGCTTTCTTT
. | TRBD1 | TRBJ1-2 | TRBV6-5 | CASSLTAGQGYGYTF | TGTGCCAGCAGTTTAACGGCGGGACAGGGGTATGGCTACACCTTC
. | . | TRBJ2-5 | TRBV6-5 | CASSYSAGQETQYF | TGTGCCAGCAGTTACTCGGCGGGCCAAGAGACCCAGTACTTC
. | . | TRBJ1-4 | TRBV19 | CASTIGWKGTKNEKLFF | TGTGCCAGTACAATAGGTTGGAAGGGGACAAAGAATGAAAAACTGTTTTTT
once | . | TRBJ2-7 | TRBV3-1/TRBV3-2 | CASSQTGNEQYF | TGTGCCAGCAGCCAAACGGGGAACGAGCAGTACTTC
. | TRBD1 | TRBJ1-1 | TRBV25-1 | CASRRQGGYTEAFF | TGTGCCAGCAGGCGACAGGGGGGGTATACTGAAGCTTTCTTT